Listed here are 18 T cell receptor beta chains from one sample, sequenced in a study of T cell repertoires in cytomegalovirus infection. A single record per CDR3 protein comes from TCRdb applying MiXCR to the reads. In the table there are around 440,000 distinct CDR3 sequences, 10% to 12% of which are singletons. The sequencing input was PBMCs. Every receptor here comes from a human donor in good health (CMV status not recorded). Some clones in this sample may be carry-over from other donors' samples.

In this sample, this clonotype turned up many times. The junction shows a germline mismatch at one end, possibly a read error. The V and J genes are TRBV5-1 and TRBJ2-3; TRBD2 aligns across 7 bases. The CDR3 extends over 15 amino acids. Germline-derived CDR1 and CDR2 are SGHRS and YFSETQ. CDR3 sequence (DNA): TGTGCCAGCAGCTTGGATGGGGGGGGCACAGATACGCAGTATTTT. It codes for CASSLDGGGTDTQYF.

In its sample, this clonotype was seen many times. The rearrangement joins TRBV6-5 to TRBJ1-5, with TRBD1 matching over 10 bases. The CDR3 contains 14 residues. The V and J ends lost 2 bases and 5 bases, in that order; junction bases with no gene match: 0. The germline V gene encodes CDR1 MNHEY and CDR2 SVGAGI. CDR3 protein: CASSYGTGDQPQHF. Here the CDR3 DNA reads TGTGCCAGCAGTTACGGGACAGGGGATCAGCCCCAGCATTTT.

The chain is built from TRBV29-1 and TRBJ1-5; 7 bases agree with TRBD1. V lost 7 bases and J lost 3; bases outside the gene matches: 3. The CDR3 runs to 12 residues. The germline V gene encodes CDR1 SQVTM and CDR2 ANQGSEA. Written as DNA, the CDR3 is TGCAGCGCCGGACAGGTCAATCAGCCCCAGCATTTT. Its translation is CSAGQVNQPQHF.

The chain uses TRBV23-1 and TRBJ2-7, with a tentative D call TRBD1 (6 bases). TRBV23-1 is an ORF for which the function is uncertain. The CDR3 length is 19 residues. V dropped 3 bases and J dropped 2 bases, with 26 bases sitting between them. CDR3: CASSHTPGAARGVTYEQYF. CDR3 nucleotide sequence: TGCGCCAGCAGTCATACCCCTGGTGCGGCCAGGGGAGTAACCTACGAGCAGTACTTC.

The chain employs TRBV18 and TRBJ2-1; tentative D call: TRBD2 (6 bases). There are 14 residues in the CDR3. The V end lost 0 bases, the J end lost 9 bases, and 12 bases lay between the germline ends. Germline CDR1 is KGHSH and CDR2 is LQKENI. CDR3 coding DNA: TGTGCCAGCTCACCACCGTGGGGGAGGCCTGAGCAGTTCTTC. Translation: CASSPPWGRPEQFF.

The chain has TRBV28 and TRBJ1-4, with D unclear. Deletions cut 5 bases from V and 1 base from J, with 11 bases between. This CDR3 region has 15 residues. CDR1 is MDHEN and CDR2 is SYDVKM in the germline V gene. CDR3 region: CASSTHKRTNEKLFF. As DNA, the CDR3 is TGTGCCAGCAGTACTCACAAGAGAACTAATGAAAAACTGTTTTTT.

There are a few counts of this clonotype. This chain links TRBV20-1 with TRBJ2-2; the match to TRBD2 covers 14 bases. This CDR3 spans 18 amino acids. From germline, CDR1 is DFQATT and CDR2 SNEGSKA (reference sequence). With V trimmed by 5 bases and J by 2 bases, 10 bases remained unmatched. The CDR3 loop reads CSARLAGGPVINTGELFF. The CDR3 DNA follows: TGCAGTGCTCGACTAGCGGGGGGGCCCGTGATCAACACCGGGGAGCTGTTTTTT.

This clonotype was detected many times. The chain combines TRBV5-1 with TRBJ2-3; 7 bases agree with TRBD2. The CDR3 length is 16 residues. With 4 bases clipped from V and 7 bases from J, the junction kept 15 bases outside the gene matches. CDR1 is SGHRS and CDR2 is YFSETQ in the germline V gene. CDR3 protein: CASSPAGDAGWNTQYF. In DNA form, the CDR3 reads TGCGCCAGCAGCCCGGCGGGGGACGCAGGGTGGAATACGCAGTATTTT. Supplemented by reference TRBV5-1 and TRBJ2-3, the full variable domain reads KAGVTQTPRYLIKTRGQQVTLSCSPISGHRSVSWYQQTPGQGLQFLFEYFSETQRNKGNFPGRFSGRQFSNSRSEMNVSTLELGDSALYLCASSPAGDAGWNTQYFGPGTRLTVL.

The genes are TRBV27 and TRBJ2-5, with D possibly matching TRBD1 (5 bases). CDR1 and CDR2 (germline): MNHEY, SMNVEV (reference sequence). CDR3 length: 14 amino acids. Between the trimmed V and J ends, which lost 3 bases and 7 bases, there was a span of 15 bases. CDR3 sequence: CASSLGRASGTQYF. For the CDR3, the DNA is TGTGCCAGCAGTTTGGGCAGGGCCTCGGGGACCCAGTACTTC.

This clonotype showed up many times. V and J are TRBV12-3 or TRBV12-4 and TRBJ1-1; D remains unclear. This CDR3 is 15 amino acids long. V dropped 3 bases and J dropped 0 bases, with 11 bases sitting between them. The CDR3 DNA follows: TGTGCCAGCAGTTTCTCGGTGACCATGAACACTGAAGCTTTCTTT. It yields the protein CASSFSVTMNTEAFF.

The chain carries TRBV20-1 and TRBJ2-7, with TRBD2 matching 8 bases. There are 15 residues in the CDR3. V trimming: 3 bases; J trimming: 0 bases; junction bases outside the gene matches: 7. Germline V gene sequence: CDR1 DFQATT, CDR2 SNEGSKA (reference sequence). The CDR3 DNA reads as TGCAGTGCTAGGTTACTAGCGGCTTACTCCTACGAGCAGTACTTC. Translated, it gives CSARLLAAYSYEQYF.

The V gene is TRBV9, the J gene TRBJ1-3; 10 bases match TRBD1. The CDR3 runs 18 residues. The J segment lost 0 bases and the V segment lost 4 bases, leaving 10 bases of the junction unmatched. Germline-derived CDR1 and CDR2 are SGDLS and YYNGEE. CDR3 bases: TGTGCCAGCAGCTCCAGACAGGGGGCCGATTCCTCTGGAAACACCATATATTTT. Its protein product is CASSSRQGADSSGNTIYF.

The table lists this clonotype with a few counts. The chain employs TRBV20-1 and TRBJ1-2, with a tentative D call TRBD1 (5 bases). Trimming cost V 6 bases and J 5 bases, with 13 bases left between them. Per germline, CDR1 DFQATT and CDR2 SNEGSKA (reference sequence). CDR3 length: 12 amino acids. This CDR3 reads CSARTSGYGYTF. CDR3 DNA sequence: TGCAGTGCCCGGACAAGCGGGTATGGCTACACCTTC.

The chain links TRBV18 to TRBJ2-7; TRBD1 aligns across 8 bases. Per germline, CDR1 KGHSH and CDR2 LQKENI. V was pared by 6 bases and J by 4 bases, with 8 bases of the junction left unmatched. The CDR3 has 14 residues. The CDR3: CASSPGQEKYEQYF. The CDR3 DNA reads TGTGCCAGCTCGCCGGGACAGGAGAAGTACGAGCAGTACTTC.

This clonotype occurred many times. The chain links TRBV28 to TRBJ2-7; D not certain. Per the germline V gene, CDR1 is MDHEN and CDR2 is SYDVKM. The V gene lost 4 bases and the J gene lost 0 bases, with 13 bases spanning the gap. The CDR3 spans 15 residues. DNA of the CDR3: TGTGCCAGCAGTTCTCCTACTTCGGGCTCCTACGAGCAGTACTTC. It specifies CASSSPTSGSYEQYF.

This clonotype was counted at least ten times. The V call is TRBV5-5, the J call TRBJ2-7; no clear D gene. There are 12 residues in the CDR3. V was shortened by 0 bases and J by 8 bases, with 9 bases between the two germline ends. Germline V gene sequence: CDR1 SGHKS, CDR2 YYEKEE (reference sequence). DNA of the CDR3: TGTGCCAGCAGCTTGGGGGCGTTCAAGCAGTACTTC. Translated: CASSLGAFKQYF.

A few counts support this clonotype. The genes are TRBV5-1 and TRBJ2-1; D is undetermined. The CDR3 loop spans 16 amino acids. Germline CDR1 is SGHRS and CDR2 is YFSETQ. V was pared by 0 bases and J by 4 bases, with 14 bases between. The CDR3, as DNA: TGCGCCAGCAGCTTGGCATCTACTACACGATACAATGAGCAGTTCTTC. Protein product: CASSLASTTRYNEQFF. Together with reference TRBV5-1 and TRBJ2-1, the CDR3 gives the full variable domain: KAGVTQTPRYLIKTRGQQVTLSCSPISGHRSVSWYQQTPGQGLQFLFEYFSETQRNKGNFPGRFSGRQFSNSRSEMNVSTLELGDSALYLCASSLASTTRYNEQFFGPGTRLTVL.

This clonotype has a count of ten or more. V usage is TRBV6-1 and J usage is TRBJ2-1; D is tentatively TRBD1 or TRBD2 (5 bases each). V lost 6 bases and J 2 bases, leaving 11 bases between the germline ends. Germline V CDR1 and CDR2: MNHNS, SASEGT. The CDR3 has 14 residues. The CDR3 DNA follows: TGTGCCAGCAGCCGGGACGGAACCTACAATGAGCAGTTCTTC. It codes for CASSRDGTYNEQFF.